The 21 T cell receptor beta chains listed next were all sequenced from one sample in a study of tumor T cells in aggressive B-cell lymphoma. The data were produced by immunoSEQ multiplex PCR, yet TCRdb's version contains in-frame clones alone and is incomplete. The profile covers 10,000 or so clones, with 70% to 90% appearing a single time and under 4% taken by the ten largest. The sample taken for sequencing was tumor tissue. The receptor set was obtained from an adult with diffuse large B cell lymphoma.

This clone was counted a single time. CDR3 loop: CASSLLGQGGGSTEAFF. The CDR3 coding sequence is TGCGCCAGCAGCTTATTGGGACAGGGAGGAGGTAGCACTGAAGCTTTCTTT. The chain carries TRBV5-1 and TRBJ1-1, with 9 bases fitting TRBD1. The CDR3 runs 17 residues. The V gene end was trimmed by 2 bases and the J gene end by 4 bases; junction bases not matched to a gene: 12. Germline CDR1 is SGHRS and CDR2 is YFSETQ.

The rearrangement links TRBV6-6 to TRBJ1-1, with 9 nucleotides matching TRBD1. CDR1 MNHNY and CDR2 SVGAGI come from the germline V gene (reference sequence). CDR3 size: 15 residues. J lost 0 bases, V lost 7 bases, and 6 bases had no gene match. The CDR3 is CASIPGQGMNTEAFF. The DNA of the CDR3 is TGTGCCAGCATTCCCGGACAGGGGATGAACACTGAAGCTTTCTTT.

The gene calls are TRBV14 and TRBJ2-5, with 9 bases identical to TRBD1. Germline CDR1 reads SGHDN; CDR2 reads FVKESK. The CDR3 sequence is 15 residues long. V shed 2 bases, J shed 4 bases, and the junction held 5 bases outside the gene matches. The CDR3 coding sequence is TGTGCCAGCAGCCAATTCACAGGGGGCCCAGAGACCCAGTACTTC. This translates into CASSQFTGGPETQYF.

The rearrangement joins TRBV4-3 to TRBJ1-1, with D unresolved. Trimming removed 3 bases at V and 6 bases at J, with 14 bases between. The length of the CDR3 is 14 residues. Germline V lookup: CDR1 LGHNA, CDR2 YSLEER. The CDR3, as DNA: TGCGCCAGCAGCCAGGGCCACTGGTACCCTGAAGCTTTCTTT. It encodes CASSQGHWYPEAFF.

The V gene is TRBV7-8, the J gene TRBJ2-7; D may be TRBD1 (6 bases). This CDR3 spans 12 amino acids. The germline CDR1 and CDR2 sequences are SGHVS and FQNEAQ. The ends were cut back, 5 bases at V and 6 bases at J, with 11 bases in the middle. In nucleotides, the CDR3 is TGTGCCAGCAGCCTCTCAGGGGCCGAGCAGTACTTC. Translated: CASSLSGAEQYF. The full variable domain, with the rest looked up from reference TRBV7-8 and TRBJ2-7, is GAGVSQSPRYKVAKRGQDVALRCDPISGHVSLFWYQQALGQGPEFLTYFQNEAQLDKSGLPSDRFFAERPEGSVSTLKIQRTQQEDSAVYLCASSLSGAEQYFGPGTRLTVT.

The chain employs TRBV7-3 and TRBJ2-1; 10 bases are a match to TRBD2. Germline loops: CDR1 SGHTA, CDR2 FQGTGA. With 1 base clipped from V and 9 bases from J, the junction kept 9 bases outside the gene matches. This CDR3 region has 16 residues. DNA of the CDR3: TGTGCCAGCAGCTTAAGAAGTAGCGGGGGGCATACTGAGCAGTTCTTC. It encodes CASSLRSSGGHTEQFF. Drawing the rest from reference TRBV7-3 and TRBJ2-1, the complete variable domain is GAGVSQTPSNKVTEKGKYVELRCDPISGHTALYWYRQSLGQGPEFLIYFQGTGAADDSGLPNDRFFAVRPEGSVSTLKIQRTERGDSAVYLCASSLRSSGGHTEQFFGPGTRLTVL.

The chain joins TRBV10-2 to TRBJ2-7; 10 bases fit TRBD1. Germline assignment: CDR1 WSHSY and CDR2 SAAADI. V was clipped by 6 bases and J by 3 bases; unmatched bases: 11. The CDR3 has 16 residues. The CDR3 DNA reads TGCGCCAGCAGCGGTCTAGGACAGGGGGTTGGCTACGAGCAGTACTTC. Amino acid sequence: CASSGLGQGVGYEQYF.

V is TRBV5-4 and J is TRBJ2-1; 14 bases align to TRBD2. The CDR3 totals 16 residues. V shed 3 bases, J shed 7 bases, and the junction held 6 bases outside the gene matches. Germline V lookup: CDR1 SGHNT, CDR2 YYREEE (reference sequence). This CDR3 is CASSSRLAGGRNEQFF. For the CDR3, the DNA is TGTGCCAGCAGCTCCAGACTAGCGGGGGGGCGAAATGAGCAGTTCTTC.

This rearrangement joins TRBV19 to TRBJ2-1, with a weak D call TRBD1 (5 bases). CDR1 is LNHDA and CDR2 is SQIVND in the germline V gene (reference sequence). V gave up 3 bases and J gave up 4 bases, with 13 bases separating them. The CDR3 has 15 amino acids. CDR3 sequence (DNA): TGTGCCAGTAGTATTCCCTTTAAGGGGTACAATGAGCAGTTCTTC. This translates into CASSIPFKGYNEQFF.

The chain couples TRBV2 to TRBJ2-3; 11 bases agree with TRBD2. Germline lookup yields CDR1 SNHLY and CDR2 FYNNEI. The CDR3 spans 14 residues. With 4 bases clipped from V and 4 bases from J, the junction kept 1 base outside the gene matches. The chain's CDR3 is CASSVLAGADTQYF. The DNA for the CDR3 is TGTGCCAGCAGTGTACTAGCGGGGGCAGATACGCAGTATTTT.

This clone showed up just a few times. The gene calls are TRBV6-6 and TRBJ2-5; D unclear. The V end was cut by 8 bases, the J end by 5 bases, with 18 bases between. The CDR3 sequence is 14 residues long. Germline CDR1 MNHNY, CDR2 SVGAGI (reference sequence). The CDR3 nucleotides are TGTGCCAGCGACGGCCAGGATAGGTTGGAGACCCAGTACTTC. This codes for CASDGQDRLETQYF.

V gene TRBV5-1 combines with J gene TRBJ2-5, with TRBD1 matching over 9 bases. V trimming: 3 bases; J trimming: 4 bases; junction bases outside the gene matches: 7. Germline CDR1 is SGHRS and CDR2 is YFSETQ. This CDR3 spans 15 amino acids. Written as DNA, the CDR3 is TGCGCCAGCAGCTGGGGACAGGGCACGCCAGAGACCCAGTACTTC. Residues: CASSWGQGTPETQYF.

This clone was seen only a few times. The J gene is TRBJ1-2, the V gene TRBV7-9; D perhaps matches TRBD1 (6 bases). CDR3 size: 18 residues. With 4 bases removed from V and 5 bases from J, the gap between germline ends came to 26 bases. Looked up from germline, CDR1 is SEHNR and CDR2 is FQNEAQ (reference sequence). The CDR3 nucleotides read TGTGCCAGCAGCTCCTTTATTGGACAGATTAAAGGAACATATGGCTACACCTTC. It specifies CASSSFIGQIKGTYGYTF. The complete variable domain, with remaining parts taken from reference TRBV7-9 and TRBJ1-2, reads DTGVSQNPRHKITKRGQNVTFRCDPISEHNRLYWYRQTLGQGPEFLTYFQNEAQLEKSRLLSDRFSAERPKGSFSTLEIQRTEQGDSAMYLCASSSFIGQIKGTYGYTFGSGTRLTVV.

The V and J genes are TRBV2 and TRBJ1-5; D perhaps matches TRBD1 (6 bases). This CDR3 spans 16 amino acids. The germline gives CDR1 SNHLY, CDR2 FYNNEI. V gave up 7 bases and J gave up 5 bases, with 21 bases separating them. The CDR3 nucleotides read TGTGCCAGCAAGGTTGGGGAGGGGGGGGCGCATCAGCCCCAGCATTTT. Translation gives CASKVGEGGAHQPQHF.

The gene calls are TRBV19 and TRBJ1-5; the match to TRBD1 covers 8 bases. The trim removed 3 bases at V and 2 bases at J, leaving 6 bases unmatched. Germline V gives CDR1 LNHDA, CDR2 SQIVND (reference sequence). The CDR3 sequence is 16 residues long. The CDR3 coding sequence is TGTGCCAGTAGTATCCGGACAGGGTTGGGCAATCAGCCCCAGCATTTT. Protein sequence: CASSIRTGLGNQPQHF.

The chain uses TRBV9 and TRBJ1-2; D perhaps matches TRBD1 (6 bases). V was pared by 4 bases and J by 7 bases, with 11 bases between. The CDR3 runs to 12 residues. Per germline, CDR1 SGDLS and CDR2 YYNGEE. CDR3 in DNA: TGTGCCAGCAGCCCCAGAGGGGGTGGCTACACCTTC. Encoded protein: CASSPRGGGYTF.

The genes are TRBV4-1 and TRBJ1-2; no firm D call. CDR3 length equals 15 residues. The V end was cut by 1 base, the J end by 1 base, with 10 bases between. The V gene's germline CDR1 is MGHRA and CDR2 YSYEKL. CDR3 amino acids: CASSQAGGNNYGYTF. The CDR3 DNA reads TGCGCCAGCAGCCAAGCAGGAGGGAATAACTATGGCTACACCTTC.

The chain links TRBV28 to TRBJ1-4; TRBD1 matches at 11 bases. Germline V lookup: CDR1 MDHEN, CDR2 SYDVKM. CDR3 length: 14 residues. The J segment lost 8 bases and the V segment lost 6 bases, leaving 5 bases of the junction unmatched. The CDR3 DNA reads TGTGCCAGCAGGAAGGACAGGGGGCGGGAAAAACTGTTTTTT. The encoded protein is CASRKDRGREKLFF.

The rearrangement links TRBV19 to TRBJ1-1, with a possible D match to TRBD1 (5 bases). V lost 7 bases and J lost 5, with 17 bases in between. In germline, CDR1 is LNHDA, CDR2 SQIVND (reference sequence). This CDR3 has 14 amino acids. DNA for the CDR3: TGTGCCAGTATCACAGGCGACCGACGGACTGAAGCTTTCTTT. Translation gives CASITGDRRTEAFF.

The chain combines TRBV18 with TRBJ1-1; D ambiguous. Per the germline V gene, CDR1 is KGHSH and CDR2 is LQKENI. This CDR3 has 15 amino acids. V lost 3 bases and J 3 bases, leaving 14 bases between the germline ends. Written as DNA, the CDR3 is TGTGCCAGCTCACCCCACCCGGGGTTAGACACTGAAGCTTTCTTT. As protein: CASSPHPGLDTEAFF.

This chain links TRBV11-3 with TRBJ1-3, with TRBD1 identical over 8 bases. There are 17 residues in the CDR3. Trimming at V came to 0 bases and at J to 3 bases, leaving 7 bases not matched to a gene. From germline, CDR1 is SGHNT and CDR2 YENEEA. The CDR3 nucleotides are TGTGCCAGCAGCTTAGAGGAACAGGGGGTATGTGGAAACACCATATATTTT. Translation: CASSLEEQGVCGNTIYF.